This TCR beta chain derives from a study of T cell repertoires in cytomegalovirus infection. Overall study context: Selected CMV epitopes included recently identified HLA-C-restricted ones as well as well-studied HLA-B-restricted ones. TCR beta signatures that were public indicated CMV infection and matching HLA type.

From the reads, TCRdb called clonotypes with MiXCR, one entry per CDR3 protein. The table records approximately 500,000 distinct CDR3 sequences, around a third of them present only once. Germline V gives CDR1 SGHTA, CDR2 FQGNSA. V was shortened by 5 bases and J by 5 bases, with 9 bases between the two germline ends. The length of the CDR3 is 12 residues. Study results and limitations: Summed frequency of public TCR beta families distinguished CMV carriers with the relevant HLA. The ex vivo response was dominated by HLA-C-restricted CMV-specific TCR beta clonotypes.

This clonotype was detected many times. Its target is not known. The V and J genes are TRBV7-2 and TRBJ1-2; D not certain. The receptor was isolated from a human donor in good health (CMV status not recorded). Some clones in this sample may be carry-over from other donors' samples. Specimen: cultured PBMCs, collected from culture after CMV antigen stimulation. For the CDR3, the DNA is TGTGCCAGCAGCAATACGTCTTATGGCTACACCTTC. This translates into CASSNTSYGYTF.